This TCR beta chain emerged from a study of blood T cell repertoires in COVID-19. Study as a whole: Collection of acute and convalescent COVID-19 samples took place in the United States, Italy and Spain. The analysed material was cDNA or gDNA that came from T cells, B-cell-depleted T cells, or PBMCs.

Germline V gene sequence: CDR1 SGHNT, CDR2 YYREEE (reference sequence). Trimming left V 2 bases short and J 1 base short, with 12 bases between. The CDR3 length is 15 residues. Authors' analysis steps: Amplification from reference gene primers served as the basis for estimated nucleated cell counts. Only in-frame clones appear in the TCRdb table, and some are missing; sequencing was by immunoSEQ multiplex PCR. V, J and clone size are taken as reported in that table, and D and trimming were inferred from the DNA itself. The data show over 350,000 clones, 85% to 90% seen once. Clinical history reported by participants formed the basis on which cohorts were assigned.

The TCR originated in a woman between 18 and 30 years old who had recovered from COVID-19. The genes are TRBV5-4 and TRBJ1-1; D gene unclear. The sample was PBMCs or T cells enriched from blood (not recorded which). CDR3 amino acids: CASSFVLQKNTEAFF. The CDR3 DNA is TGTGCCAGCAGCTTCGTCTTACAGAAGAACACTGAAGCTTTCTTT.